Following are 24 T cell receptor beta chains from one sample sequenced in a study of blood T cell repertoires in COVID-19. Profiled with immunoSEQ multiplex PCR; TCRdb holds only in-frame clones, not every one. In the table there are 25,000 to 30,000 clones, around three quarters of which are singletons. Sequencing was done on a sample of peripheral blood. The receptors originated from a man between 65 and 85 years old with acute or convalescent COVID-19.

The chain combines TRBV5-4 with TRBJ1-6, with D perhaps TRBD1 (5 bases). Trimming took 3 bases from V and 5 from J, leaving 18 bases between them. The CDR3 is 17 amino acids. From germline, CDR1 is SGHNT and CDR2 YYREEE (reference sequence). In DNA form, the CDR3 reads TGTGCCAGCAGCTCCTTCCCTGGGGCCCCTGATAATTCACCCCTCCACTTT. Protein sequence: CASSSFPGAPDNSPLHF.

The rearrangement joins TRBV3-1 (or the pseudogene TRBV3-2) to TRBJ2-7; weak D call: TRBD2 (5 bases). With 10 bases removed from V and 6 bases from J, the gap between germline ends came to 22 bases. This CDR3 contains 14 residues. Germline values: CDR1 LGHDT, CDR2 YNNKEL (reference sequence). For the CDR3, the DNA is TGTGCCACCACGCGAGGGTGGGGTAATGGCGAGCAGTACTTC. It codes for CATTRGWGNGEQYF.

The chain has TRBV2 and TRBJ2-7; D is uncertain. Germline V CDR1 and CDR2: SNHLY, FYNNEI. The CDR3 is 12 amino acids. The germline V and J ends were trimmed by 6 bases and 0 bases, with 6 bases remaining between them. The CDR3 nucleotides are TGTGCCAGCAGAATATCCTCCTACGAGCAGTACTTC. This sequence encodes CASRISSYEQYF. Looking up the rest from reference TRBV2 and TRBJ2-7 gives the full variable domain: EPEVTQTPSHQVTQMGQEVILRCVPISNHLYFYWYRQILGQKVEFLVSFYNNEISEKSEIFDDQFSVERPDGSNFTLKIRSTKLEDSAMYFCASRISSYEQYFGPGTRLTVT.

This clone was detected only once. V usage is TRBV7-8 and J usage is TRBJ2-3; 9 bases agree with TRBD2. Germline loops: CDR1 SGHVS, CDR2 FQNEAQ. The CDR3 loop spans 18 amino acids. With 1 base clipped from V and 2 bases from J, the junction kept 10 bases outside the gene matches. CDR3 DNA sequence: TGTGCCAGCAGCTTAGAAAGGGTTAGCGGGAGAGACACAGATACGCAGTATTTT. It encodes CASSLERVSGRDTDTQYF.

The chain carries TRBV18 and TRBJ2-5; possible D gene TRBD1, 6 bases. The V gene lost 1 base and the J gene lost 4 bases, with 16 bases spanning the gap. The CDR3 sequence is 16 residues long. Germline assignment: CDR1 KGHSH and CDR2 LQKENI. The CDR3 region is CASSPLPTRGGETQYF. DNA for the CDR3: TGTGCCAGCTCACCACTCCCTACTCGAGGGGGAGAGACCCAGTACTTC.

V gene TRBV4-1 combines with J gene TRBJ1-1; D uncertain. V lost 1 base to trimming and J lost 5 bases, with 14 bases between them. The CDR3 spans 15 residues. Germline CDR1 MGHRA, CDR2 YSYEKL. CDR3 sequence (DNA): TGCGCCAGCAGCCAAGGAAGAGGATCCCCGACTGAAGCTTTCTTT. This codes for CASSQGRGSPTEAFF.

The rearrangement links TRBV5-5 to TRBJ1-2; 8 bases agree with TRBD1. The germline gives CDR1 SGHKS, CDR2 YYEKEE (reference sequence). CDR3 length: 15 residues. After removal of 3 bases from V and 3 bases from J, the junction contained 7 bases not matched to a gene. CDR3: CASSYAGTGYYGYTF. CDR3 coding DNA: TGTGCCAGCAGCTACGCCGGGACAGGATACTATGGCTACACCTTC.

The rearrangement uses TRBV7-6 and TRBJ1-1, with no clear D. The CDR3 length is 14 residues. The V gene lost 5 bases and the J gene lost 1 base, with 11 bases spanning the gap. Germline CDR1 is SGHVS and CDR2 is FNYEAQ. In DNA, the CDR3 is TGTGCCAGCAGCCCAGGAAGGCGGAACACTGAAGCTTTCTTT. Translation: CASSPGRRNTEAFF.

V usage is TRBV6-4 and J usage is TRBJ1-2; D perhaps matches TRBD1 (6 bases). Trimming took 0 bases from V and 8 from J, leaving 16 bases between them. Germline assignment: CDR1 MRHNA and CDR2 SNTAGT. CDR3 length: 15 amino acids. As DNA, the CDR3 is TGTGCCAGCAGTGACTCCGGAACAGGGTCTCGGGGCTACACCTTC. Translation gives CASSDSGTGSRGYTF.

The chain links TRBV7-9 to TRBJ2-7, with 10 bases lining up with TRBD1. The germline CDR1 and CDR2 sequences are SEHNR and FQNEAQ (reference sequence). Trimming removed 5 bases from V and 3 bases from J; junction bases left unmatched: 1. The CDR3 runs 13 residues. The CDR3 nucleotides read TGTGCCAGCAGCGGGACAGGGGACTACGAGCAGTACTTC. It specifies CASSGTGDYEQYF.

The chain links TRBV27 to TRBJ1-2; no clear D. CDR1 MNHEY and CDR2 SMNVEV come from the germline V gene (reference sequence). Trimming left V 6 bases short and J 4 bases short, with 12 bases between. The CDR3 totals 13 residues. CDR3 region: CASSPDGIYGYTF. The CDR3 DNA follows: TGTGCCAGCAGCCCGGACGGGATCTATGGCTACACCTTC.

V usage is TRBV2 and J usage is TRBJ1-6; D uncertain. The CDR3 covers 14 residues. Germline V gene data show CDR1 as SNHLY and CDR2 as FYNNEI. V was pared by 4 bases and J by 15 bases, with 19 bases between. The CDR3 bases are TGTGCCAGCAGTGTACGAGACACCTCTTTGGTCCTCCACTTT. Its protein is CASSVRDTSLVLHF.

The chain recombines TRBV7-2 with TRBJ2-2, with a possible D match to TRBD1 (5 bases). The V and J ends lost 2 bases and 5 bases respectively, with 6 bases between them. Germline V gives CDR1 SGHTA, CDR2 FQGNSA. CDR3 length: 13 amino acids. The CDR3 loop reads CASSLQGTGELFF. CDR3 DNA: TGTGCCAGCAGCTTACAGGGTACCGGGGAGCTGTTTTTT.

The rearrangement links TRBV5-6 to TRBJ1-6, with TRBD1 as a possible D gene (6 bases). Germline-derived CDR1 and CDR2 are SGHDT and YYEEEE. Trimming shortened V by 0 bases and J by 8 bases, and 15 bases separated the two germline ends. The CDR3 extends over 16 amino acids. In DNA form, the CDR3 reads TGTGCCAGCAGCTTGGGGCCGACAGGACCGTATTCACCCCTCCACTTT. It yields the protein CASSLGPTGPYSPLHF.

V gene TRBV14 combines with J gene TRBJ1-4, with 7 bases identical to TRBD1. The junction had 6 bases not matched to a gene; V was cut back by 4 bases and J by 7 bases. CDR1 and CDR2 from the germline V gene are SGHDN and FVKESK. This CDR3 is built from 14 residues. DNA for the CDR3: TGTGCCAGCAGCCTTTTGGACAGGAGTGAAAAACTGTTTTTT. Encoded protein: CASSLLDRSEKLFF.

The rearrangement links TRBV5-5 to TRBJ1-2; possible D gene TRBD1, 5 bases. This CDR3 is 15 amino acids long. Germline V lookup: CDR1 SGHKS, CDR2 YYEKEE (reference sequence). V was trimmed by 4 bases and J by 2 bases, leaving 15 bases between them. The CDR3 sequence: CASSTDQGANYGYTF. The DNA for the CDR3 is TGTGCCAGCAGCACGGACCAAGGGGCAAACTATGGCTACACCTTC.

The table lists this clone with a count of one. J is TRBJ2-3 and V is TRBV7-9, with 12 bases lining up with TRBD1. Losses at the gene ends were 5 bases for V and 0 bases for J; bases not matched to a gene: 3. This CDR3 is built from 16 residues. Germline-derived CDR1 and CDR2 are SEHNR and FQNEAQ (reference sequence). CDR3 DNA: TGTGCCAGCAGCCCCGGGACAGGGGGCAGCACAGATACGCAGTATTTT. Its translation is CASSPGTGGSTDTQYF.

The chain is built from TRBV9 and TRBJ2-1; the match to TRBD2 covers 15 bases. This CDR3 comprises 17 residues. CDR1 is SGDLS, CDR2 YYNGEE, per germline. V was clipped by 0 bases and J by 10 bases; unmatched bases: 8. The CDR3, as DNA: TGTGCCAGCAGCGTAGCTGGAGGACTAGCGGGAGGGCCAGAGCAGTTCTTC. Its translation: CASSVAGGLAGGPEQFF. Together with reference TRBV9 and TRBJ2-1, the CDR3 gives the full variable domain: DSGVTQTPKHLITATGQRVTLRCSPRSGDLSVYWYQQSLDQGLQFLIQYYNGEERAKGNILERFSAQQFPDLHSELNLSSLELGDSALYFCASSVAGGLAGGPEQFFGPGTRLTVL.

The chain carries TRBV19 and TRBJ2-1; 11 bases agree with TRBD2. CDR3 length equals 15 residues. Germline values: CDR1 LNHDA, CDR2 SQIVND (reference sequence). The ends lost 7 bases at V and 7 bases at J; junction bases unmatched: 9. The CDR3 DNA reads as TGTGCCAGTACGGATAGCGGGGGGGCCGGAAATGAGCAGTTCTTC. Translating it yields CASTDSGGAGNEQFF. The whole variable domain, filled in from reference TRBV19 and TRBJ2-1, reads DGGITQSPKYLFRKEGQNVTLSCEQNLNHDAMYWYRQDPGQGLRLIYYSQIVNDFQKGDIAEGYSVSREKKESFPLTVTSAQKNPTAFYLCASTDSGGAGNEQFFGPGTRLTVL.

The V and J genes are TRBV2 and TRBJ2-1; 14 positions match TRBD2. The length of the CDR3 is 23 residues. Trimming removed 2 bases from V and 7 bases from J; junction bases left unmatched: 25. Germline V gene lookup returns CDR1 SNHLY and CDR2 FYNNEI. CDR3 DNA: TGTGCCAGCAGTGAAAAAGGAGTCAGACCCCGACCTGGCGGGACTAGCGGGAGTAATGAGCAGTTCTTC. Protein sequence: CASSEKGVRPRPGGTSGSNEQFF.

CDR3 in DNA: TGTGCCACCCGGATAGTCGGGACAGGGTTCCTTACGCAAGAGACCCAGTACTTC. Its translation: CATRIVGTGFLTQETQYF. The V and J genes are TRBV24-1 and TRBJ2-5; 9 positions match TRBD1. Germline CDR1 reads KGHDR; CDR2 reads SFDVKD. V was pared by 9 bases and J by 2 bases, with 18 bases of the junction left unmatched. This CDR3 has 18 amino acids.

The CDR3 DNA sequence: TGTGCCAGTAGTACAAAACAGGGGAGCGGTTCACCCCTCCACTTT. The encoded protein is CASSTKQGSGSPLHF. The chain couples TRBV19 to TRBJ1-6; 7 bases align to TRBD1. The germline V gene has CDR1 LNHDA and CDR2 SQIVND (reference sequence). The CDR3 has 15 residues. V was pared by 4 bases and J by 9 bases, with 9 bases of the junction left unmatched.

This sequence joins TRBV10-2 and TRBJ2-7; the D gene is possibly TRBD1 (6 bases). Trimming pared 4 bases from V and 4 bases from J, leaving 11 bases between. Germline V gene sequence: CDR1 WSHSY, CDR2 SAAADI. The CDR3 consists of 13 residues. Written as DNA, the CDR3 is TGCGCCAGCAGTGGGCAACAGGGTTACGAGCAGTACTTC. Translating it yields CASSGQQGYEQYF.

This chain links TRBV27 with TRBJ2-3; 7 nucleotides align to TRBD2. V was clipped by 3 bases and J by 6 bases; unmatched bases: 6. In germline, CDR1 is MNHEY, CDR2 SMNVEV (reference sequence). The CDR3 runs to 14 residues. CDR3 residues: CASSFEGAGDTQYF. CDR3 sequence (DNA): TGTGCCAGCAGTTTTGAGGGAGCGGGGGATACGCAGTATTTT.